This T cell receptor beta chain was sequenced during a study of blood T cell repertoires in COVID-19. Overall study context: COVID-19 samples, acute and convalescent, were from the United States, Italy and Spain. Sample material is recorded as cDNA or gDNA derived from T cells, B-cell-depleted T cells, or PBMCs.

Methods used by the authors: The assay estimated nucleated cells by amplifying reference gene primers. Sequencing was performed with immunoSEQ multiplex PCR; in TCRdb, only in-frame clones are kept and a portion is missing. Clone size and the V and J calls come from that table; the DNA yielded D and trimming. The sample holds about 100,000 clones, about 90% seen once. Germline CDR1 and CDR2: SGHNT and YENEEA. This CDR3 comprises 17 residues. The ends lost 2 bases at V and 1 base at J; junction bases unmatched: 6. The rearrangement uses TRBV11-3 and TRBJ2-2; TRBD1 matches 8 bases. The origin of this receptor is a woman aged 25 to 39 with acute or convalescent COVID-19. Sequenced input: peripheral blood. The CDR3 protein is CASSLTYGQGNTGELFF. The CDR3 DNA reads TGTGCCAGCAGCTTAACTTATGGACAGGGGAACACCGGGGAGCTGTTTTTT.